The source of this TCR beta chain is a study of blood T cell repertoires in COVID-19. Participants were aged about 18 to 90 years, lived in some 23 US areas, and enrolled virtually. In assigning cohorts, the study relied on participant-reported clinical history. In the original analysis: Quantification of nucleated cells was approximated via reference gene primer amplification. The method was immunoSEQ multiplex PCR; TCRdb's version includes in-frame clones alone and lacks a portion of them. V and J calls and clone size are given by that table; D and trimming were obtained from the DNA. The sample lists approximately 260,000 clones; around 86% were seen once. V was pared by 1 base and J by 4 bases, with 10 bases of the junction left unmatched. Germline V gene sequence: CDR1 SGHRS, CDR2 YFSETQ. The CDR3 consists of 16 residues.

The sequence was collected from a middle-aged woman with acute COVID-19. This chain uses TRBV5-1 with TRBJ1-2; 7 bases line up with TRBD1. Sequencing was performed on PBMCs or T cells enriched from blood (not recorded which). CDR3 sequence: CASSLTRDSYFYGYTF. The CDR3 nucleotides are TGCGCCAGCAGCTTGACTCGGGACAGCTACTTCTATGGCTACACCTTC.